Listed below are T cell receptor beta chains from one sample, sequenced in a study of blood T cell repertoires in COVID-19. Clones were sequenced by immunoSEQ multiplex PCR, and TCRdb holds only the in-frame ones, with some missing. The data hold some 260,000 clones, with approximately 91% observed a single time. Material: peripheral blood. These receptors all stem from a human donor in a cohort sampled during active COVID-19. CDR3s include the opening cysteine and the closing phenylalanine or tryptophan. D genes are given only for firm matches. Rows give clone size only sometimes, using once, few, many, or a class for an expanded clone.

TRBV10-3,TRBD2,once,TRBJ2-1,CAISDSGPSSYNEQFF,TGTGCCATCAGTGATAGCGGGCCTAGCTCCTACAATGAGCAGTTCTTC
TRBV7-8,.,.,TRBJ1-5,CASSSRGVGNQPQHF,TGTGCCAGCAGCTCTCGGGGGGTGGGCAATCAGCCCCAGCATTTT
TRBV6-1,TRBD2,.,TRBJ2-1,CASSEAAGDPYNEQFF,TGTGCCAGCAGTGAAGCGGCGGGAGACCCCTACAATGAGCAGTTCTTC
TRBV5-1,.,.,TRBJ2-7,CASSSETSGWQYF,TGCGCCAGCAGCAGCGAAACATCAGGGTGGCAGTACTTC
TRBV5-8,TRBD1,.,TRBJ2-7,CASSFLRDRASGEQYF,TGTGCCAGCAGCTTTCTCCGGGACAGGGCTTCGGGGGAGCAGTACTTC
TRBV6-2/TRBV6-3,TRBD1,.,TRBJ2-6,CASSSGGSGANVLTF,TGTGCCAGCAGCTCAGGGGGCTCAGGGGCCAACGTCCTGACTTTC
TRBV11-2,.,few,TRBJ1-1,CASSSYMGTGTGDTEAFF,TGTGCCAGCAGCTCTTATATGGGTACCGGGACGGGGGACACTGAAGCTTTCTTT
TRBV6-2/TRBV6-3,.,once,TRBJ1-2,CASSYGGSGSYGYTF,TGTGCCAGCAGTTACGGCGGCAGCGGGAGCTATGGCTACACCTTC
TRBV5-1,TRBD1,.,TRBJ1-2,CASSLDGTGYGYTF,TGCGCCAGCAGCTTGGATGGGACAGGGTATGGCTACACCTTC
TRBV3-1/TRBV3-2,TRBD2,.,TRBJ2-4,CASSQDRTGGAPPKNIQYF,TGTGCCAGCAGCCAAGATAGGACCGGGGGGGCACCTCCCAAAAACATTCAGTACTTC
TRBV30,.,once,TRBJ1-5,CAWSVLAPGQPQHF,TGTGCCTGGAGTGTACTGGCCCCAGGTCAGCCCCAGCATTTT
TRBV7-2,TRBD1,.,TRBJ1-3,CASSLGRDRGHTIYF,TGTGCCAGCAGCTTAGGCCGGGACAGGGGGCACACCATATATTTT
TRBV6-2/TRBV6-3,.,few,TRBJ2-5,CASSSVFFGGVYQETQYF,TGTGCCAGCAGTTCCGTTTTTTTTGGCGGGGTATACCAAGAGACCCAGTACTTC
TRBV5-1,.,.,TRBJ1-6,CASSGLQGPLHF,TGCGCCAGCAGCGGCCTCCAGGGGCCCCTCCACTTT
TRBV7-9,TRBD2,.,TRBJ2-7,CASSLEGRERYEQYF,TGTGCCAGCAGCTTAGAAGGGCGGGAGAGGTACGAGCAGTACTTC
TRBV7-9,.,.,TRBJ2-7,CASSSSAAGEQYF,TGTGCCAGCAGTTCCTCAGCGGCGGGCGAGCAGTACTTC
TRBV11-2,.,once,TRBJ1-1,CASSLAGANTEAFF,TGTGCCAGCAGCTTAGCAGGGGCTAACACTGAAGCTTTCTTT
TRBV6-6,TRBD1,.,TRBJ1-2,CASSRDRDGYTF,TGTGCCAGCAGCCGCGACAGGGATGGCTACACCTTC
TRBV7-2,.,once,TRBJ2-3,CASSVGVASFTDTQYF,TGTGCCAGCAGCGTAGGGGTAGCGTCCTTCACAGATACGCAGTATTTT
TRBV5-5,.,.,TRBJ1-5,CASKLEDSSNQPQHF,TGTGCCAGCAAACTCGAGGACAGTAGCAATCAGCCCCAGCATTTT
TRBV10-3,TRBD1,.,TRBJ1-3,CASSGTGENTIYF,TGTGCCTCCTCCGGGACAGGGGAAAACACCATATATTTT
TRBV11-2,.,once,TRBJ2-7,CASSLGGASYEQYF,TGTGCCAGCAGCTTAGGTGGGGCTTCCTACGAGCAGTACTTC
TRBV27,.,.,TRBJ1-1,CASSLGREGYTEAFF,TGTGCCAGCAGTTTAGGCAGGGAGGGGTACACTGAAGCTTTCTTT
TRBV30,.,.,TRBJ2-7,CAWSETGYEQYF,TGTGCCTGGAGTGAGACAGGCTACGAGCAGTACTTC
TRBV6-2/TRBV6-3,.,.,TRBJ1-5,CASSSRGRQPQHF,TGTGCCAGCAGTTCCAGGGGCAGACAGCCCCAGCATTTT
TRBV28,TRBD1,.,TRBJ1-4,CASSLGSGGSEKLFF,TGTGCCAGCAGTTTAGGTTCAGGGGGCAGTGAAAAACTGTTTTTT
TRBV5-1,TRBD2,.,TRBJ2-5,CASSTRLAGGETQYF,TGCGCCAGCAGCACGCGACTAGCGGGAGGAGAGACCCAGTACTTC
TRBV5-1,TRBD1,.,TRBJ1-3,CASSWTGSTSGNTIYF,TGCGCCAGCAGCTGGACAGGGTCGACCTCTGGAAACACCATATATTTT
TRBV5-4,.,.,TRBJ2-6,CAFPAGREASGANVLTF,TGTGCCTTTCCAGCGGGCAGGGAAGCTTCTGGGGCCAACGTCCTGACTTTC
TRBV27,TRBD2,.,TRBJ2-7,CASSLSGSSYEQYF,TGTGCCAGCAGTCTGAGCGGGAGCTCCTACGAGCAGTACTTC
TRBV6-5,.,.,TRBJ2-7,CASSLDSSLPYEQYF,TGTGCCAGCAGCTTGGACAGCTCTTTACCCTACGAGCAGTACTTC
TRBV11-3,TRBD2,.,TRBJ2-3,CASSLAAGVGTDTQYF,TGTGCCAGCAGCTTAGCGGCGGGGGTAGGGACAGATACGCAGTATTTT
TRBV18,.,.,TRBJ1-1,CASSPQTGNTEAFF,TGTGCCAGCTCACCGCAGACTGGCAACACTGAAGCTTTCTTT
TRBV28,TRBD1,.,TRBJ2-7,CASTIPRGLSEQYF,TGTGCCAGCACCATTCCCAGGGGGCTTAGCGAGCAGTACTTC